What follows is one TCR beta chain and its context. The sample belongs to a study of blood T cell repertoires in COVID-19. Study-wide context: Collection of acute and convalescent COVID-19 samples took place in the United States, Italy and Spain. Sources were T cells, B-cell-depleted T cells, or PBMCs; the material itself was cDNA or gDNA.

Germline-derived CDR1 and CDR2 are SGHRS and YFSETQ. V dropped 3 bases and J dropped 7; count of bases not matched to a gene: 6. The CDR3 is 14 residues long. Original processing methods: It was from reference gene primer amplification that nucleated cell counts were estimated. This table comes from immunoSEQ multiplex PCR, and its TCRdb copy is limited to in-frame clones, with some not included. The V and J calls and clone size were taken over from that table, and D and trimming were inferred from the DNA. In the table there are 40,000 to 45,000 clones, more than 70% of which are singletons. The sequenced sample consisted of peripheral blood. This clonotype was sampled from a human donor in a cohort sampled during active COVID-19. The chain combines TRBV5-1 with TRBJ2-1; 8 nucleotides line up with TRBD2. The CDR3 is CASSWRGAGNEQFF. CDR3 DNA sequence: TGCGCCAGCAGCTGGCGGGGGGCAGGGAATGAGCAGTTCTTC.